The 3 T cell receptor beta chains listed next were all sequenced from one sample in a study of cytomegalovirus exposure and HLA in healthy donors. Measured with immunoSEQ multiplex PCR; TCRdb has only the in-frame clones, and not every one. The sample has some 200,000 clones, roughly 88% seen once. Input material: PBMCs. These receptors were taken from a woman in her thirties in good health and CMV-seropositive.

V and J are TRBV27 and TRBJ1-1, with 11 positions matching TRBD1. Germline V gene sequence: CDR1 MNHEY, CDR2 SMNVEV (reference sequence). Unmatched junction bases numbered 4, after V lost 5 bases and J lost 5 bases. The CDR3 runs 14 residues. The CDR3 sequence: CASSLGQGATEAFF. CDR3 sequence (DNA): TGTGCCAGCAGTCTAGGACAGGGGGCAACTGAAGCTTTCTTT.

The DNA for the CDR3 is TGCGCCAGCAGCCAAGCAGCGGGAGTCTACAATGAGCAGTTCTTC. Protein: CASSQAAGVYNEQFF. This rearrangement joins TRBV4-1 to TRBJ2-1; TRBD2 matches at 8 bases. This CDR3 is 15 amino acids long. V lost 1 base, J lost 3 bases, and 2 bases stayed unmatched. Germline-derived CDR1 and CDR2 are MGHRA and YSYEKL.

The chain links TRBV2 to TRBJ1-5; possible D gene TRBD1, 6 bases. The CDR3 length is 13 residues. CDR1 and CDR2 (germline): SNHLY, FYNNEI. V was trimmed by 2 bases and J by 6 bases, leaving 8 bases between them. The CDR3 loop reads CASSERGSQPQHF. The CDR3 bases are TGTGCCAGCAGTGAAAGGGGGTCTCAGCCCCAGCATTTT. Full variable domain (outside the CDR3, taken from reference TRBV2 and TRBJ1-5): EPEVTQTPSHQVTQMGQEVILRCVPISNHLYFYWYRQILGQKVEFLVSFYNNEISEKSEIFDDQFSVERPDGSNFTLKIRSTKLEDSAMYFCASSERGSQPQHFGDGTRLSIL.